Presented here are 9 T cell receptor beta chains from one specimen sequenced in a study of human T cells and chemical hapten exposure (dated by TCRdb to the early 2020s). Libraries were constructed by RACE. These reads were obtained on a NextSeq 500. TCRdb reprocessing: public reads trimmed at Q25 with fastp, clones called with MiXCR, in-frame beta chains kept. Identical CDR3 protein sequences are pooled into one entry, listed with their most common genes and DNA. For this sample the table gives around 160,000 distinct CDR3 sequences, of which around 15% were detected only once. The biggest ten clones account for about 1.7% of the sample. Per the publication, the time point label means: patch test 1, 2 weeks after DPC sensitization. What this sample's treatment or condition label stands for: therapeutic diphenylcyclopropenone sensitization with weekly scalp DPC. Material: whole blood, obtained in connection with sensitization to the hapten diphenylcyclopropenone (DPC). Receptors were obtained from a woman in her 30s with alopecia areata. Some clones in this sample may be carry-over from other donors' samples.

This clonotype was observed a few times. The chain combines TRBV7-9 with TRBJ2-5, with 9 bases identical to TRBD2. V shed 5 bases, J shed 9 bases, and the junction held 16 bases outside the gene matches. The CDR3 is 16 residues long. Germline-derived CDR1 and CDR2 are SEHNR and FQNEAQ (reference sequence). CDR3 amino acids: CASSPSVAGASWAQYF. The CDR3 region has the DNA TGTGCCAGCAGCCCTTCTGTAGCGGGGGCATCGTGGGCCCAGTACTTC.

This clonotype was detected many times. The rearrangement links TRBV5-1 to TRBJ1-1; 7 bases fit TRBD1. This CDR3 is 14 amino acids long. After removal of 5 bases from V and 2 bases from J, the junction contained 6 bases not matched to a gene. In germline, CDR1 is SGHRS, CDR2 YFSETQ. CDR3 sequence (DNA): TGCGCCAGCAGACCGGGACAGACTAACACTGAAGCTTTCTTT. Its protein is CASRPGQTNTEAFF.

This clonotype has a count of ten or more. The chain carries TRBV5-1 and TRBJ2-2; D gene ambiguous. The CDR3 extends over 14 amino acids. Germline loops: CDR1 SGHRS, CDR2 YFSETQ. V was cut by 0 bases and J by 4 bases, with 7 bases left in between. CDR3 loop: CASSLGLRTGELFF. As DNA, the CDR3 is TGCGCCAGCAGCTTGGGGCTTCGCACCGGGGAGCTGTTTTTT.

At least ten counts were recorded for this clonotype. The chain joins TRBV6-2 or TRBV6-3 to TRBJ1-6; D uncertain. Trimming removed 0 bases from V and 9 bases from J, with 9 bases in between. Germline V gives CDR1 MNHEY, CDR2 SVGEGT. This CDR3 is 14 amino acids long. The CDR3 region is CASSYSDGSSPLHF. Written as DNA, the CDR3 is TGTGCCAGCAGTTACTCGGACGGTTCTTCACCCCTCCACTTT.

The chain has TRBV19 and TRBJ1-4; no definite D call. The CDR3 has 13 amino acids. Trimming removed 6 bases from V and 4 bases from J, with 9 bases in between. CDR1 is LNHDA, CDR2 SQIVND, per germline (reference sequence). The CDR3 region has the DNA TGTGCCAGTAGCCCGGAACTTAATGAAAAACTGTTTTTT. It codes for CASSPELNEKLFF.

This clonotype occurred a few times. V and J are TRBV5-4 and TRBJ2-7; D may be TRBD1 (6 bases). This CDR3 is built from 15 residues. CDR1 and CDR2 from the germline V gene are SGHNT and YYREEE (reference sequence). V shed 0 bases and J shed 2 bases, with 12 bases lying between them. The CDR3 loop is CASSLVRGSAYEQYF. The CDR3 region has the DNA TGTGCCAGCAGCTTGGTCAGGGGAAGCGCCTACGAGCAGTACTTC.

This clonotype was picked up a small number of times. J is TRBJ1-1 and V is TRBV2, with D perhaps TRBD1 (5 bases). The CDR3 is 11 residues long. V gave up 9 bases and J gave up 4 bases, with 9 bases separating them. Looked up from germline, CDR1 is SNHLY and CDR2 is FYNNEI. The chain's CDR3 is CASQGGTEAFF. CDR3 bases: TGTGCCAGTCAGGGAGGCACTGAAGCTTTCTTT.

This clonotype was detected only a few times. At one of its ends the junction is not consistent with the germline gene, which may arise from a read error. V gene TRBV6-5 combines with J gene TRBJ1-1; 7 positions match TRBD1. CDR1 is MNHEY and CDR2 is SVGAGI in the germline V gene. This CDR3 region has 13 residues. The CDR3 DNA sequence: TGTGACAGCAGTTACCCCGGGACAGCTGAAGCTTTCTTT. Its protein is CDSSYPGTAEAFF.

The V call is TRBV27, the J call TRBJ2-7; perhaps D is TRBD1 or TRBD2 (5 bases each). CDR1 is MNHEY and CDR2 is SMNVEV in the germline V gene (reference sequence). CDR3 length: 15 amino acids. V was shortened by 7 bases and J by 2 bases, with 18 bases between the two germline ends. CDR3 coding DNA: TGTGCCAGCACCACAATACCCGTGGGGGCCTACGAGCAGTACTTC. This gives the protein CASTTIPVGAYEQYF.